Listed below are T cell receptor beta chains from one sample, sequenced in a study of cytomegalovirus exposure and HLA in healthy donors. Libraries were prepared by immunoSEQ multiplex PCR; TCRdb keeps only in-frame clonotypes and omits some of them. The sample yields 100,000 to 120,000 clones, roughly 15% seen once. What was sequenced was PBMCs. The receptors originated from a female donor in good health and CMV-seronegative. Each CDR3 is given without its conserved first and last residue. The order of the fields is clone size, J gene, V gene, CDR3 protein. Clone sizes are given selectively: once, few, many, or a class where the clone is expanded.

>few|TRBJ2-7|TRBV7-3
ASSHSGGLSYEQY
>NA|TRBJ2-3|TRBV30
AWRTGELLAGVTDTQY
>few|TRBJ1-1|TRBV27
ASSLELLSEAF
>NA|TRBJ1-4|TRBV10-3
AIRNSGGENEKLF
>NA|TRBJ1-1|TRBV19
ASSWAGDTEAF
>NA|TRBJ1-5|TRBV2
ASSGPRAGNQPQH
>NA|TRBJ2-7|TRBV15
ATSRDLSGVAAYEQY
>NA|TRBJ2-1|TRBV2
ASSVGSLAGGHEQF
>few|TRBJ2-5|TRBV7-2
ASSPSGWGETQY
>few|TRBJ1-2|TRBV15
ATSRGQGYGYT
>NA|TRBJ1-1|TRBV19
ASSTTGLGENTEAF
>NA|TRBJ2-7|TRBV6-5
ASSLTSGGYEQY
>once|TRBJ1-2|TRBV7-9
ASSLGVPLPWGYT
>NA|TRBJ1-6|TRBV6-5
ASRTGGVYNSPLH
>few|TRBJ2-7|TRBV5-1
ASSLAAGGYEQY
>NA|TRBJ2-4|TRBV19
ASSAKRGGIQY
>NA|TRBJ2-3|TRBV5-1
ASSVPQADTQY